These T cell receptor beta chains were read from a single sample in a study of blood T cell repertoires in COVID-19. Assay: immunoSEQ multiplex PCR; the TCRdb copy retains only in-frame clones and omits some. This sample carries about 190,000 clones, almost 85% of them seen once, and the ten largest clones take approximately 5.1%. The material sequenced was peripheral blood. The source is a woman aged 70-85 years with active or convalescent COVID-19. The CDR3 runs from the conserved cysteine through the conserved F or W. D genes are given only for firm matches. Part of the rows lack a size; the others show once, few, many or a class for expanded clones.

CDR3 DNA: TGCAGTGCTAGTATAACCGGGGAGCTGTTTTTT
CDR3 protein: CSASITGELFF
CDR3 length: 11
V gene: TRBV20-1
clone size: NA
D gene: NA
J gene: TRBJ2-2

CDR3 DNA: TGCGCCAGCAGCCAAGGACTAGCGGGAGACTACGAGCAGTACTTC
CDR3 protein: CASSQGLAGDYEQYF
CDR3 length: 15
V gene: TRBV4-1
clone size: NA
D gene: TRBD2
J gene: TRBJ2-7

CDR3 DNA: TGTGCCACCAGCCTCGGGCAGGGGGGCGAGCAGTACTTC
CDR3 protein: CATSLGQGGEQYF
CDR3 length: 13
V gene: TRBV24-1
clone size: NA
D gene: NA
J gene: TRBJ2-7

CDR3 DNA: TGCGCCAGCAGCCAAGGGATCCCTCTGAGCGGGAGGGTGAGTGAGAATGAGCAGTTCTTC
CDR3 protein: CASSQGIPLSGRVSENEQFF
CDR3 length: 20
V gene: TRBV4-1
clone size: NA
D gene: TRBD2
J gene: TRBJ2-1

CDR3 DNA: TGTGCCAGCAGCTTAGAAAGGGGGACCGGGGAGCTGTTTTTT
CDR3 protein: CASSLERGTGELFF
CDR3 length: 14
V gene: TRBV7-6
clone size: NA
D gene: NA
J gene: TRBJ2-2

CDR3 DNA: TGTGCCAGCAGCACCCCAGGGGATCAGCCCCAGCATTTT
CDR3 protein: CASSTPGDQPQHF
CDR3 length: 13
V gene: TRBV5-6
clone size: few
D gene: NA
J gene: TRBJ1-5

CDR3 DNA: TGTGCCAGCAGTGAAACGGGACAGCTATTCTCTGGAAACACCATATATTTT
CDR3 protein: CASSETGQLFSGNTIYF
CDR3 length: 17
V gene: TRBV2
clone size: NA
D gene: TRBD1
J gene: TRBJ1-3

CDR3 DNA: TGTGCCAGCAAACCGGGACAGGGCAGCAATCAGCCCCAGCATTTT
CDR3 protein: CASKPGQGSNQPQHF
CDR3 length: 15
V gene: TRBV27
clone size: NA
D gene: TRBD1
J gene: TRBJ1-5

CDR3 DNA: TGTGCCAGCTCTCACCAGGGACAGGGGGCCCCCTCCTATGGCTACACCTTC
CDR3 protein: CASSHQGQGAPSYGYTF
CDR3 length: 17
V gene: TRBV18
clone size: NA
D gene: TRBD1
J gene: TRBJ1-2

CDR3 DNA: TGTGCCAGCAGTGACGCCAACAGCTTCTACGAGCAGTACTTC
CDR3 protein: CASSDANSFYEQYF
CDR3 length: 14
V gene: TRBV27
clone size: NA
D gene: NA
J gene: TRBJ2-7

CDR3 DNA: TGTGCCAGCAGCCCCGACAGGGGGACCACCGGGGAGCTGTTTTTT
CDR3 protein: CASSPDRGTTGELFF
CDR3 length: 15
V gene: TRBV5-5
clone size: NA
D gene: TRBD1
J gene: TRBJ2-2

CDR3 DNA: TGCGCCAGCAGCCGGGACAGCAACTCCTACGAGCAGTACTTC
CDR3 protein: CASSRDSNSYEQYF
CDR3 length: 14
V gene: TRBV5-1
clone size: NA
D gene: TRBD1
J gene: TRBJ2-7

CDR3 DNA: TGTGCCAGCAGCTCCGGAGGCGCGGCAGATACGCAGTATTTT
CDR3 protein: CASSSGGAADTQYF
CDR3 length: 14
V gene: TRBV7-3
clone size: once
D gene: NA
J gene: TRBJ2-3

CDR3 DNA: TGTGCCAGCAGCCAAGACTTACAGAGAAATCAGCCCCAGCATTTT
CDR3 protein: CASSQDLQRNQPQHF
CDR3 length: 15
V gene: TRBV3-1/TRBV3-2
clone size: once
D gene: NA
J gene: TRBJ1-5

CDR3 DNA: TGTGCCAGCAGCCCCAGGGGGGAGAGCGCCTACCTCTATGGCTACACCTTC
CDR3 protein: CASSPRGESAYLYGYTF
CDR3 length: 17
V gene: TRBV3-1/TRBV3-2
clone size: once
D gene: TRBD1
J gene: TRBJ1-2

CDR3 DNA: TGTGCCAGTAGTGACCCAGGGACAGGGCACTCGTACGAGCAGTACTTC
CDR3 protein: CASSDPGTGHSYEQYF
CDR3 length: 16
V gene: TRBV19
clone size: once
D gene: TRBD1
J gene: TRBJ2-7

CDR3 DNA: TGTGCCAGCAGTGAGCCAAGGGGGCGCGTCCACAATGAGCAGTTCTTC
CDR3 protein: CASSEPRGRVHNEQFF
CDR3 length: 16
V gene: TRBV28
clone size: NA
D gene: TRBD1
J gene: TRBJ2-1

CDR3 DNA: TGTGCCAGCTCAGCCAGGGCGGACACTGAAGCTTTCTTT
CDR3 protein: CASSARADTEAFF
CDR3 length: 13
V gene: TRBV18
clone size: NA
D gene: NA
J gene: TRBJ1-1

CDR3 DNA: TGTGCCAGTAGCCCGGACAAAAGTTTAGCGGGAGTGACGGGCGAGCAGTACTTC
CDR3 protein: CASSPDKSLAGVTGEQYF
CDR3 length: 18
V gene: TRBV19
clone size: NA
D gene: TRBD2
J gene: TRBJ2-7

CDR3 DNA: TGTGCCAGCAGCTTACGGGTCTCCTACAATGAGCAGTTCTTC
CDR3 protein: CASSLRVSYNEQFF
CDR3 length: 14
V gene: TRBV7-2
clone size: NA
D gene: NA
J gene: TRBJ2-1

CDR3 DNA: TGTGCCAGCAGTCATTTCGGGACAGGGAGTTCTAGCTACACCTTC
CDR3 protein: CASSHFGTGSSSYTF
CDR3 length: 15
V gene: TRBV28
clone size: NA
D gene: TRBD1
J gene: TRBJ1-2

CDR3 DNA: TGTGCCAGCAGCTTTTTACTAGCGGGAGTCAGTGAGCAGTTCTTC
CDR3 protein: CASSFLLAGVSEQFF
CDR3 length: 15
V gene: TRBV11-2
clone size: NA
D gene: TRBD2
J gene: TRBJ2-1

CDR3 DNA: TGTGCCATCCAGAGGGATGGACTGAGGAATTCACCCCTCCACTTT
CDR3 protein: CAIQRDGLRNSPLHF
CDR3 length: 15
V gene: TRBV10-3
clone size: NA
D gene: NA
J gene: TRBJ1-6

CDR3 DNA: TGCGCCAGCAGTCCGCCGGGACAGGGTTTCGGTGTGCAGTACTTC
CDR3 protein: CASSPPGQGFGVQYF
CDR3 length: 15
V gene: TRBV5-1
clone size: NA
D gene: TRBD1
J gene: TRBJ2-7

CDR3 DNA: TGTGCCAGCAGCAAGGGAGCGGCCTACAATGAGCAGTTCTTC
CDR3 protein: CASSKGAAYNEQFF
CDR3 length: 14
V gene: TRBV2
clone size: NA
D gene: NA
J gene: TRBJ2-1

CDR3 DNA: TGTGCCAGCAGCCAAGTCAGCAACACATACTTCAACCCGGGTCAGCCCCAGCATTTT
CDR3 protein: CASSQVSNTYFNPGQPQHF
CDR3 length: 19
V gene: TRBV4-2
clone size: once
D gene: NA
J gene: TRBJ1-5

CDR3 DNA: TGTGCCAGCTCACTTCGGGGGAGCACAGATACGCAGTATTTT
CDR3 protein: CASSLRGSTDTQYF
CDR3 length: 14
V gene: TRBV18
clone size: NA
D gene: NA
J gene: TRBJ2-3

CDR3 DNA: TGTGCCAGCAGTGATGGGGGGAACTACGAGCAGTACTTC
CDR3 protein: CASSDGGNYEQYF
CDR3 length: 13
V gene: TRBV2
clone size: NA
D gene: NA
J gene: TRBJ2-7

CDR3 DNA: TGTGCCAGCAGCCTAAGGGGGGGTCCACCGGGGAATGAGCAGTTCTTC
CDR3 protein: CASSLRGGPPGNEQFF
CDR3 length: 16
V gene: TRBV11-3
clone size: NA
D gene: NA
J gene: TRBJ2-1

CDR3 DNA: TGTGCCAGCAGCTCACAGGGGCCTACAGATACGCAGTATTTT
CDR3 protein: CASSSQGPTDTQYF
CDR3 length: 14
V gene: TRBV7-3
clone size: NA
D gene: TRBD1
J gene: TRBJ2-3

CDR3 DNA: TGTGCCAGCAGCTTTCGAGGCCTAGATACGCAGTATTTT
CDR3 protein: CASSFRGLDTQYF
CDR3 length: 13
V gene: TRBV7-2
clone size: NA
D gene: NA
J gene: TRBJ2-3

CDR3 DNA: TGTGCCAGCAGCTTACGGGCGGGAGGGCCAGTCAATGAGCAGTTCTTC
CDR3 protein: CASSLRAGGPVNEQFF
CDR3 length: 16
V gene: TRBV13
clone size: NA
D gene: TRBD2
J gene: TRBJ2-1

CDR3 DNA: TGCGCCAGCAGTTGGGAGGGTGAAAAACTGTTTTTT
CDR3 protein: CASSWEGEKLFF
CDR3 length: 12
V gene: TRBV5-1
clone size: NA
D gene: NA
J gene: TRBJ1-4

CDR3 DNA: TGTGCCAGCAGCTTAGTTCTACTAGCGATGAATGAGCAGTTCTTC
CDR3 protein: CASSLVLLAMNEQFF
CDR3 length: 15
V gene: TRBV5-5
clone size: once
D gene: TRBD2
J gene: TRBJ2-1

CDR3 DNA: TGTGCCAGCAGTTTCGCTCCTCGACAGGGAATTGGAGACACCATATATTTT
CDR3 protein: CASSFAPRQGIGDTIYF
CDR3 length: 17
V gene: TRBV27
clone size: NA
D gene: TRBD1
J gene: TRBJ1-3

CDR3 DNA: TGTGCCAGCAGTGAAGGCTGGGCTAGCGGGATTTACGAGCAGTACTTC
CDR3 protein: CASSEGWASGIYEQYF
CDR3 length: 16
V gene: TRBV2
clone size: once
D gene: TRBD2
J gene: TRBJ2-7

CDR3 DNA: TGTGCCAGCACTAAACCGGCAACTAATGAAAAACTGTTTTTT
CDR3 protein: CASTKPATNEKLFF
CDR3 length: 14
V gene: TRBV6-5
clone size: NA
D gene: NA
J gene: TRBJ1-4

CDR3 DNA: TGTGCCAGCAGCTCCTCCCGTACATACGAGCAGTACTTC
CDR3 protein: CASSSSRTYEQYF
CDR3 length: 13
V gene: TRBV11-2
clone size: NA
D gene: NA
J gene: TRBJ2-7

CDR3 DNA: TGTGCCAGCTCACCCAACCGGGGGGATACGCAGTATTTT
CDR3 protein: CASSPNRGDTQYF
CDR3 length: 13
V gene: TRBV18
clone size: once
D gene: NA
J gene: TRBJ2-3

CDR3 DNA: TGTGCCAGCAGCCAAGAGGGATCCGGGACTAAATACAATGAGCAGTTCTTC
CDR3 protein: CASSQEGSGTKYNEQFF
CDR3 length: 17
V gene: TRBV4-2
clone size: NA
D gene: TRBD2
J gene: TRBJ2-1